This entry describes one T cell receptor beta chain. Germline is not matched at one junction end, which may reflect a read error. The Seattle site enrolled patients during active infection and followed them longitudinally. This entry belongs to a study of blood T cell repertoires in COVID-19. For the study at large: Samples taken during acute and convalescent COVID-19 were collected in the United States, Italy and Spain. PBMCs, B-cell-depleted T cells, or T cells provided the cDNA or gDNA that made up the material.

The CDR3 extends over 14 amino acids. Germline loops: CDR1 SGHNT, CDR2 YYREEE (reference sequence). Per the study methods: Estimates of nucleated cell counts were drawn from the amplification of reference gene primers. Clones were read by immunoSEQ multiplex PCR, and TCRdb kept only the in-frame ones, dropping some. The V and J calls and clone size were taken over from that table, and D and trimming were inferred from the DNA. The table shows 190,000 or so clones, with 85% occurring only once. Sample: peripheral blood. The chain links TRBV5-4 to TRBJ2-7, with 7 bases fitting TRBD2. The receptor was isolated from a man aged 55 to 70 with COVID-19, enrolled during active disease. CDR3 protein: CASSLAGDPYEQYF. The CDR3 DNA follows: TGTGCCAGCAGTTTGGCGGGAGACCCCTACGAGCAGTACTTC.